This TCR beta chain appears in the sequencing data of a study of OX40 agonist ivuxolimab in advanced cancers. Only in-frame clones appear in the TCRdb table, and some are missing; sequencing was by immunoSEQ multiplex PCR. The sample gives 60,000 or so clones, around 87% of which show up once; roughly 5% is in the top ten. V was pared by 4 bases and J by 0 bases, with 15 bases between. Germline assignment: CDR1 KGHSH and CDR2 LQKENI. This CDR3 contains 16 residues. This TCR was recovered from an adult with an advanced solid tumor such as melanoma, head and neck, liver or kidney cancer. The sample consisted of CD4+ or CD8+ T cells sorted from blood, taken in a trial of the OX40 agonist ivuxolimab. The chain couples TRBV18 to TRBJ1-2; a possible D gene is TRBD1 (6 bases). The CDR3 DNA reads TGTGCCAGCTCACGCTCCGGACAGCTAACTAACTATGGCTACACCTTC. Its translation: CASSRSGQLTNYGYTF. Together with reference TRBV18 and TRBJ1-2, the CDR3 gives the full variable domain: NAGVMQNPRHLVRRRGQEARLRCSPMKGHSHVYWYRQLPEEGLKFMVYLQKENIIDESGMPKERFSAEFPKEGPSILRIQQVVRGDSAAYFCASSRSGQLTNYGYTFGSGTRLTVV.